This T cell receptor beta chain was observed in a study of circulating CD8 cells and anti-PD-1 response in melanoma. At the level of the study: About 45% of the 13 patients had prior targeted therapy or immunotherapy; seven did not.

TCR libraries were prepared from approximately 15 ng of total RNA with the QIAseq Immune Repertoire TCR panel. One entry per CDR3 protein, called by TCRdb with MiXCR from the reads. The sample lists more than 450 distinct CDR3 sequences, roughly 11% occurring once. Sorting of live CD3+CD8+TCRalphabeta+ cells by PD-1 and/or TIGIT gave four subsets. This clonotype has a handful of counts. Germline CDR1 reads MNHNS; CDR2 reads SASEGT. The V gene end was trimmed by 6 bases and the J gene end by 1 base; junction bases not matched to a gene: 8. The CDR3 totals 16 residues. The specimen comprised CD8+ T cells from PBMCs, sampled at baseline or after one month of anti-PD-1 therapy (not recorded which). The chain employs TRBV6-1 and TRBJ2-5; 10 nucleotides agree with TRBD2. This clonotype was obtained from a human donor with melanoma. CDR3 loop: CASRYASGGVQETQYF. CDR3 bases: TGTGCCAGCAGATATGCTAGCGGGGGTGTCCAAGAGACCCAGTACTTC.